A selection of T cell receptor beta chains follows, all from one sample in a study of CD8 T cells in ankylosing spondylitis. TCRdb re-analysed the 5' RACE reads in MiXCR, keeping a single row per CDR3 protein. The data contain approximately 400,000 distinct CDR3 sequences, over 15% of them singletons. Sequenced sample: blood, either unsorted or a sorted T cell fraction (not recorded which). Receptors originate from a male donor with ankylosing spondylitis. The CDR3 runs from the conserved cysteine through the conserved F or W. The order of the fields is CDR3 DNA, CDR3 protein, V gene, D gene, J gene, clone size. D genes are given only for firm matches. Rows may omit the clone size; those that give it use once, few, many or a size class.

DNA: TGCGCCAGCAGCTGGGGAGGACAGGCCGAGCAGTACTTC; CDR3: CASSWGGQAEQYF; V: TRBV5-1; D: -; J: TRBJ2-7; size: few
DNA: TGCGCCAGCAGCCAAGCGAATCTGGTAACTGTGGGTGAGCAGTTCTTC; CDR3: CASSQANLVTVGEQFF; V: TRBV4-1; D: -; J: TRBJ2-1; size: many
DNA: TGTGCCAGCAGTTTAGGGCTAGCGGGGGGGCTTGAGCAGTTCTTC; CDR3: CASSLGLAGGLEQFF; V: TRBV12-3/TRBV12-4; D: TRBD2; J: TRBJ2-1; size: many
DNA: TGTGCCAGCAATTCCCGGGAGGACTATGGCTACACCTTC; CDR3: CASNSREDYGYTF; V: TRBV12-3/TRBV12-4; D: -; J: TRBJ1-2; size: many
DNA: TGTGCCAGCCCCGGGAAGAATCAGGGTCCCCCTTACAATGAGCAGTTCTTC; CDR3: CASPGKNQGPPYNEQFF; V: TRBV12-3/TRBV12-4; D: -; J: TRBJ2-1; size: many
DNA: TGTGCCACCAGTGATGCGGAAGGACAGTGGAATCAGCCCCAGCATTTT; CDR3: CATSDAEGQWNQPQHF; V: TRBV24-1; D: -; J: TRBJ1-5; size: few
DNA: TGTGCCACCAGCACGTCCTCCGTTCTTGGGGCCAAAAACATTCAGTACTTC; CDR3: CATSTSSVLGAKNIQYF; V: TRBV15; D: -; J: TRBJ2-4; size: -
DNA: TGCGCCAGCCGCCCAGGGACTAGCGGGGGGCCCGTCCAAGAGACCCAGTACTTC; CDR3: CASRPGTSGGPVQETQYF; V: TRBV5-1; D: TRBD2; J: TRBJ2-5; size: -
DNA: TGCAGCGTCCGGAGAGACCAAGAGACCCAGTACTTC; CDR3: CSVRRDQETQYF; V: TRBV29-1; D: -; J: TRBJ2-5; size: few
DNA: TGTGCCAGCAGCGTCAGGGAAGTGAACACTGAAGCTTTCTTT; CDR3: CASSVREVNTEAFF; V: TRBV9; D: -; J: TRBJ1-1; size: once
DNA: TGTGCCAGACAACTAGCGGGCTGGCAGGAGACCCAGTACTTC; CDR3: CARQLAGWQETQYF; V: TRBV21-1; D: -; J: TRBJ2-5; size: few
DNA: TGTGCCAGCAGCTCCGACAGGGAATTCTCACCCCTCCACTTT; CDR3: CASSSDREFSPLHF; V: TRBV7-9; D: TRBD1; J: TRBJ1-6; size: -
DNA: TGCAGTGCTAGTTTAACTGGGGCCAACGTCCTGACTTTC; CDR3: CSASLTGANVLTF; V: TRBV20-1; D: -; J: TRBJ2-6; size: -
DNA: TGTGCCAGCAGAGGGGACAGGGTATTGGACTATGGCTACACCTTC; CDR3: CASRGDRVLDYGYTF; V: TRBV21-1; D: -; J: TRBJ1-2; size: few
DNA: TGTGCCAGCAACGCCCCCAGCTCTGGAAACACCATATATTTT; CDR3: CASNAPSSGNTIYF; V: TRBV6-1; D: -; J: TRBJ1-3; size: few
DNA: TGCGCCAGCAGCTTTGCCGGGGGGGCCTACAATGAGCAGTTCTTC; CDR3: CASSFAGGAYNEQFF; V: TRBV5-1; D: TRBD2; J: TRBJ2-1; size: -
DNA: TGTGCCAGAACGGTAGCGGCCAAAGTGGACAATGAGCAGTTCTTC; CDR3: CARTVAAKVDNEQFF; V: TRBV27; D: -; J: TRBJ2-1; size: -
DNA: TGCGCCAGCAGCCAGCGTGGACTAAGCACAGATACGCAGTATTTT; CDR3: CASSQRGLSTDTQYF; V: TRBV4-3; D: -; J: TRBJ2-3; size: many
DNA: TGCAGTGCCCTCAGGGGGCCCCTCTATGGCTACACCTTC; CDR3: CSALRGPLYGYTF; V: TRBV20-1; D: TRBD1; J: TRBJ1-2; size: -
DNA: TGTGCCAGCTCACCAGCCAGGAGCACCACAGATACGCAGTATTTT; CDR3: CASSPARSTTDTQYF; V: TRBV18; D: -; J: TRBJ2-3; size: few
DNA: TGCAGTGCTAGAGGTGGCCGGGGCAGGGTATCAGCTGGGGCCAACGTCCTGACTTTC; CDR3: CSARGGRGRVSAGANVLTF; V: TRBV20-1; D: -; J: TRBJ2-6; size: few
DNA: TGTGCCAGCAGCTTAGGCATGTTAGGTGAGCAGTACTTC; CDR3: CASSLGMLGEQYF; V: TRBV11-2; D: -; J: TRBJ2-7; size: -
DNA: TGCAGTGCTAGAGACCAGGAGTTTCTGTTTTTT; CDR3: CSARDQEFLFF; V: TRBV20-1; D: -; J: TRBJ1-4; size: -
DNA: TGCAGCGTTGAGAAACAGGGGAGGGAGCAGTACTTC; CDR3: CSVEKQGREQYF; V: TRBV29-1; D: -; J: TRBJ2-7; size: -
DNA: TGTGCCAGCAGCTTATCAGGGGTCGGCGAGCAGTACTTC; CDR3: CASSLSGVGEQYF; V: TRBV7-2; D: -; J: TRBJ2-7; size: many
DNA: TGTGCCAGCAGCGAAGCGGACACTTACTATGGCTACACCTTC; CDR3: CASSEADTYYGYTF; V: TRBV3-1; D: -; J: TRBJ1-2; size: -
DNA: TGTGCCATCAGTGACCGGACTAGCGGGAGGGCCAATTATGGCACAGATACGCAGTATTTT; CDR3: CAISDRTSGRANYGTDTQYF; V: TRBV10-3; D: TRBD2; J: TRBJ2-3; size: few
DNA: TGTGCCAGCAGCAACCGCGGGGCACGGCCCTTC; CDR3: CASSNRGARPF; V: TRBV21-1; D: -; J: TRBJ2-1; size: -
DNA: TGTGCCACCACCCCTGGGGAATACAATGAGCAGTTCTTC; CDR3: CATTPGEYNEQFF; V: TRBV3-1; D: -; J: TRBJ2-1; size: few
DNA: TGTGCCAGCAGTGAAGTTCAGTCAGGCGCTGGAAACACCATATATTTT; CDR3: CASSEVQSGAGNTIYF; V: TRBV2; D: -; J: TRBJ1-3; size: many
DNA: TGTGCCAGCAAAAATACCGGGACAGGGGCCCTAAGCGCGGGCACCCACCATGGCTACACCTTC; CDR3: CASKNTGTGALSAGTHHGYTF; V: TRBV28; D: TRBD1; J: TRBJ1-2; size: -